This TCR beta chain was identified during a study of a mutant IDH1 vaccine in newly diagnosed glioma. Study-wide background: Vaccine dosing followed radiotherapy by 4-6 weeks, or accompanied temozolomide cycles. The earlier regimen, radiotherapy, temozolomide, or both, was most often both.

The time point here: week 47, end of study. Each vaccine dose was 300 ug of mutant IDH1 20-mer peptide, with topical imiquimod. Across weeks 1, 3, 5, 7, 11, 15, 19 and 23, patients received a vaccination each time, eight in all. General study points: Pseudoprogression showed no apparent link to changes in top peripheral T cell clonotypes.

As concerns this clone: As yet, its antigen is unknown.

Germline values: CDR1 SGHRS, CDR2 YFSETQ. V lost 4 bases to trimming and J lost 2 bases, with 13 bases between them. The CDR3 is made up of 15 amino acids. Profiled with immunoSEQ multiplex PCR; TCRdb holds only in-frame clones, not every one. The sample holds some 34,000 clones; 75% to 95% are singletons and the top ten take 5.1%. The sequencing used PBMCs, collected from a glioma patient whose treatment included an IDH1 peptide vaccine. The receptor comes from a woman aged 35 to 49 with glioma. The chain recombines TRBV5-1 with TRBJ1-3; tentatively, D is TRBD1 (5 bases). CDR3 nucleotides: TGCGCCAGCAGCCTTACCGGGACGGCTGGAAACACCATATATTTT. This translates into CASSLTGTAGNTIYF.